This T cell receptor beta chain was identified in a study of shared clonotypes between healthy human individuals. Study overall: Aged between 18 and 49, the donors were a couple of women and a few men. Study results and limitations: Sampling involved blood alone; tissue repertoires likely differ.

Notes on this clone: Its antigen is not identified.

There are 16 residues in the CDR3. Germline CDR1 and CDR2: SGHTA and FQGNSA. V dropped 2 bases and J dropped 6 bases, with 20 bases sitting between them. Measured with immunoSEQ multiplex PCR; TCRdb has only the in-frame clones, and not every one. Of roughly 2,500,000 clones listed, 80% to 95% are singletons. This TCR derives from a man aged 18 to 29 in good health. Some clones in this sample may be carry-over from other donors' samples. The chain links TRBV7-2 to TRBJ2-7; maybe TRBD2 (6 bases). Material: naive CD4+ T cells from PBMCs. Sample subset: CD45RA+ positively selected. For the CDR3, the DNA is TGTGCCAGCAGCTTAAACGGGCGGGGCCGGACGACCGAGCAGTACTTC. Residues: CASSLNGRGRTTEQYF. The full variable domain, its missing parts supplied by reference TRBV7-2 and TRBJ2-7, is GAGVSQSPSNKVTEKGKDVELRCDPISGHTALYWYRQSLGQGLEFLIYFQGNSAPDKSGLPSDRFSAERTGGSVSTLTIQRTQQEDSAVYLCASSLNGRGRTTEQYFGPGTRLTVT.